This T cell receptor (beta chain) was recovered during a study of T cells in Graves' hyperthyroidism and ophthalmopathy. The V end lost 3 bases, the J end lost 6 bases, and 12 bases lay between the germline ends. Germline V gene lookup returns CDR1 SQVTM and CDR2 ANQGSEA. The CDR3 is made up of 12 amino acids. RNA transcripts provided the source from which TCR beta CDR3 regions were amplified. First-round RT-PCR with HTBI primers amplified the TCR CDR3 region. TCRdb independently ran MiXCR on the multiplex PCR reads; one entry per CDR3 protein. The sample holds about 59,000 distinct CDR3 sequences, 53% seen once. This clonotype is categorized as medium-sized.

The V gene is TRBV29-1, the J gene TRBJ2-7, with D possibly matching TRBD1 (5 bases). This TCR derives from a woman aged 55-69 years with Graves' ophthalmopathy. Sequencing was carried out using blood. CDR3 protein: CSVDKGWGEQYF. CDR3 DNA: TGCAGCGTTGATAAGGGGTGGGGCGAGCAGTACTTC.